The clone carrying this T cell receptor beta chain was recorded only once. The target antigen is unknown. This entry belongs to a study of PD-1 blockade in classical Hodgkin lymphoma. Profiling relied on immunoSEQ multiplex PCR, and the TCRdb table lists in-frame clones only, not all of them. The sample shows approximately 35,000 clones, roughly 94% of them seen only once. Study-wide results and limits: As was reported, newly diagnosed patients showed lower baseline TCR diversity than healthy donors did. The origin of the repertoire differences remains undefined, with disease activity or prior therapy as possible causes.

As to time point: newly diagnosed, previously untreated cHL patient sample. PBMCs representing newly diagnosed, untreated classical Hodgkin lymphoma functioned as the comparison. V gave up 5 bases and J gave up 7 bases, with 18 bases separating them. The germline gives CDR1 SEHNR, CDR2 FQNEAQ (reference sequence). There are 15 residues in the CDR3. Source material: peripheral blood mononuclear cells (PBMCs). The chain uses TRBV7-9 and TRBJ2-1; perhaps D is TRBD1 or TRBD2 (5 bases each). This receptor was obtained from a human donor with classical Hodgkin lymphoma. CDR3 sequence reads: CASSRPGTEANEQFF. The CDR3 DNA follows: TGTGCCAGCAGCCGTCCCGGGACGGAAGCAAATGAGCAGTTCTTC.